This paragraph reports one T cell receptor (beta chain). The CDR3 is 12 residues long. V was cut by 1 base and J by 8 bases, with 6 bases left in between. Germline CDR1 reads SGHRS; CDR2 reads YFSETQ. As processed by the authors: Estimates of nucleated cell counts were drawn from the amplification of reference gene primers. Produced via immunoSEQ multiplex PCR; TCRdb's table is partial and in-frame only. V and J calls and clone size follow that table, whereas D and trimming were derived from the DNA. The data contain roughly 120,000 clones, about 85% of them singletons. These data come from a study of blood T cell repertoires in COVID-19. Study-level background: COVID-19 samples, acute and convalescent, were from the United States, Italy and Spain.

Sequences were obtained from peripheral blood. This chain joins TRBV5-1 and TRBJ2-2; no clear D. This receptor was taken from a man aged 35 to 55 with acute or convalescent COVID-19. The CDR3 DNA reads TGCGCCAGCAGCTTGTCGGAGGGGGAGCTGTTTTTT. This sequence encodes CASSLSEGELFF.